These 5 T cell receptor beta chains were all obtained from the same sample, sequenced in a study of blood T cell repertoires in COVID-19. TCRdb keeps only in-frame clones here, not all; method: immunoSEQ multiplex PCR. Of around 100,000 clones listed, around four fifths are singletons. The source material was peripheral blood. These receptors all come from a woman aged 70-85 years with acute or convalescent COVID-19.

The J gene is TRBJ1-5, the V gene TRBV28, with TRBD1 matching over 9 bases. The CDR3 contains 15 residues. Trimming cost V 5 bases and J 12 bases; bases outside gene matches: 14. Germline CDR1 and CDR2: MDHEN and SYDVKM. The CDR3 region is CASSPPPGQGLFQHF. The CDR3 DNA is TGTGCCAGCAGTCCTCCACCGGGACAGGGCCTTTTCCAGCATTTT.

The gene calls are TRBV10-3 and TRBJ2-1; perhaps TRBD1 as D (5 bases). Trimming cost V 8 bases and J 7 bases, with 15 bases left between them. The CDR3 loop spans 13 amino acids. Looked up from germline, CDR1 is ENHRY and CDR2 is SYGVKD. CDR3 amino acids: CAILGQGRNEQFF. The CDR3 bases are TGTGCCATCCTGGGTCAGGGCAGGAATGAGCAGTTCTTC.

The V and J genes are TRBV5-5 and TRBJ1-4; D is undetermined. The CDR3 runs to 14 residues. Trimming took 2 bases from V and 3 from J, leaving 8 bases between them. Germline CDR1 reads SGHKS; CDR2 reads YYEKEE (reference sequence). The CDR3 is CASSFRLANEKLFF. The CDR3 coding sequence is TGTGCCAGCAGCTTCCGGTTAGCTAATGAAAAACTGTTTTTT.

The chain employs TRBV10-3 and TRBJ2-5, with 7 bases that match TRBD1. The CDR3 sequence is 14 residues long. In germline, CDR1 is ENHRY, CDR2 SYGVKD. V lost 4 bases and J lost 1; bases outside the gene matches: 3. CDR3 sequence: CAISAGQSQETQYF. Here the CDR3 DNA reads TGTGCCATCAGTGCGGGACAGTCCCAAGAGACCCAGTACTTC.

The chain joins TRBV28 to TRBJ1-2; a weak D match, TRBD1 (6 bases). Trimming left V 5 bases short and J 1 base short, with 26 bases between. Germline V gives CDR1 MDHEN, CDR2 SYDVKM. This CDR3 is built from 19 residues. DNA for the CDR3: TGTGCCAGCAGTACTACGACCTACAGGGCCACTGGGTTTAACTATGGCTACACCTTC. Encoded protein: CASSTTTYRATGFNYGYTF.